A single sample is the source of the 12 T cell receptor beta chains below, sequenced in a study of CD8 T cells in Susac syndrome. Reverse transcription of roughly 0.5 to 1 ug RNA was carried out with random hexamers. TCRdb called the immunoSEQ multiplex PCR reads again in MiXCR, with one record for every CDR3 protein. The sample carries 140,000 or so distinct CDR3 sequences, less than 95% recorded once. Sequenced sample: CD4+ T cells from PBMCs. The origin of the receptors is a human donor in good health.

The chain couples TRBV2 to TRBJ1-1; 7 nucleotides match TRBD1. V was clipped by 6 bases and J by 3 bases; unmatched bases: 4. CDR3 length: 13 residues. The germline V gene has CDR1 SNHLY and CDR2 FYNNEI. The CDR3 spells CASRSTGDTEAFF. The CDR3 DNA sequence: TGTGCCAGCAGGTCCACAGGGGACACTGAAGCTTTCTTT.

J is TRBJ2-1 and V is TRBV19, with D possibly being TRBD1 (6 bases). V lost 10 bases and J 10 bases, leaving 17 bases between the germline ends. The CDR3 has 12 amino acids. Germline CDR1 and CDR2: LNHDA and SQIVND (reference sequence). CDR3 in DNA: TGTGCCACCGGTAACAAGGGGGACGAGCAGTTCTTC. Residues: CATGNKGDEQFF. The full variable domain, rest sourced from reference TRBV19 and TRBJ2-1, is DGGITQSPKYLFRKEGQNVTLSCEQNLNHDAMYWYRQDPGQGLRLIYYSQIVNDFQKGDIAEGYSVSREKKESFPLTVTSAQKNPTAFYLCATGNKGDEQFFGPGTRLTVL.

In this sample, this clonotype turned up once. The gene calls are TRBV5-1 and TRBJ2-3, with 8 bases identical to TRBD2. The germline gives CDR1 SGHRS, CDR2 YFSETQ. The CDR3 covers 15 residues. V was pared by 4 bases and J by 3 bases, with 7 bases of the junction left unmatched. The CDR3 reads CASSGAGDTTDTQYF. CDR3 coding DNA: TGCGCCAGCAGCGGAGCGGGAGATACGACAGATACGCAGTATTTT.

The rearrangement joins TRBV24-1 to TRBJ2-3; D may be TRBD1 or TRBD2 (5 bases each). Germline V gives CDR1 KGHDR, CDR2 SFDVKD. V was shortened by 2 bases and J by 4 bases, with 21 bases between the two germline ends. The CDR3 contains 18 residues. CDR3 sequence: CATSDSSHGGEVADTQYF. CDR3 nucleotide sequence: TGTGCCACCAGTGATTCCTCCCATGGGGGAGAAGTGGCAGATACGCAGTATTTT.

V and J are TRBV28 and TRBJ1-4; no clear D. The CDR3 sequence is 14 residues long. The V end was cut by 7 bases, the J end by 2 bases, with 11 bases between. Germline V gene sequence: CDR1 MDHEN, CDR2 SYDVKM. Written as DNA, the CDR3 is TGTGCCAGCACCGAAGGCTCCACTAATGAAAAACTGTTTTTT. Its translation is CASTEGSTNEKLFF.

The chain carries TRBV6-1 and TRBJ2-2; D uncertain. Germline lookup yields CDR1 MNHNS and CDR2 SASEGT. Trimming removed 8 bases from V and 1 base from J, with 11 bases in between. The CDR3 has 14 amino acids. CDR3 protein: CASGRGQNTGELFF. The CDR3 DNA follows: TGTGCCAGCGGTAGAGGCCAGAACACCGGGGAGCTGTTTTTT.

The genes are TRBV6-2 or TRBV6-3 and TRBJ2-2, with TRBD2 matching 8 bases. With 0 bases clipped from V and 0 bases from J, the junction kept 9 bases outside the gene matches. Germline values: CDR1 MNHEY, CDR2 SVGEGT. CDR3 length: 19 residues. The CDR3 reads CASSYSRGSGTSNTGELFF. CDR3 DNA: TGTGCCAGCAGTTACTCTCGGGGTAGCGGGACCTCGAACACCGGGGAGCTGTTTTTT.

The DNA of the CDR3 is TGTGCCACCAGTGATACGACAGGGGACTATGGCTACACCTTC. Translating it yields CATSDTTGDYGYTF. The V and J genes are TRBV24-1 and TRBJ1-2; 8 bases line up with TRBD1. The junction had 2 bases not matched to a gene; V was cut back by 3 bases and J by 3 bases. Germline values: CDR1 KGHDR, CDR2 SFDVKD. The CDR3 is 14 amino acids.

In its sample, this clonotype was seen once. V is TRBV29-1 and J is TRBJ2-1; D ambiguous. Germline V lookup: CDR1 SQVTM, CDR2 ANQGSEA. CDR3 length: 10 residues. CDR3 DNA: TGCAGTTCCCTAACGAATGAGCAGTTCTTC. Translating it yields CSSLTNEQFF.

This clonotype was picked up one time. The genes are TRBV30 and TRBJ1-5; D not certain. This CDR3 is built from 13 residues. Germline V lookup: CDR1 GTSNPN, CDR2 SVGIG (reference sequence). Trimming removed 0 bases at V and 5 bases at J, with 8 bases between. In DNA, the CDR3 is TGTGCCTGGAGTGTCCGGGCCGATCAGCCCCAGCATTTT. This sequence encodes CAWSVRADQPQHF.

V usage is TRBV3-1 and J usage is TRBJ2-3; unclear D gene. The CDR3 runs 15 residues. Germline V CDR1 and CDR2: LGHDT, YNNKEL (reference sequence). Trimming cost V 1 base and J 7 bases, with 15 bases left between them. CDR3 protein: CASSQGVRPKHTQYF. The CDR3 DNA is TGTGCCAGCAGCCAAGGAGTGCGGCCGAAGCATACGCAGTATTTT.

V gene TRBV20-1 combines with J gene TRBJ2-3; 9 nucleotides align to TRBD2. Losses at the gene ends were 5 bases for V and 0 bases for J; bases not matched to a gene: 9. CDR3 length: 16 residues. Per germline, CDR1 DFQATT and CDR2 SNEGSKA (reference sequence). CDR3 nucleotides: TGCAGTGCTTACAAGCTAACTAGCGGGAGCACAGATACGCAGTATTTT. This translates into CSAYKLTSGSTDTQYF.